The 6 T cell receptor beta chains given below trace back to one sample, sequenced in a study of cytomegalovirus exposure and HLA in healthy donors. The method was immunoSEQ multiplex PCR; TCRdb's version includes in-frame clones alone and lacks a portion of them. Seen here are some 150,000 clones, approximately 94% observed once, and the top ten hold approximately 1.8%. Sequencing input: PBMCs. The source of these receptors is a man aged 18 to 30 in good health and CMV-seropositive.

The chain recombines TRBV11-3 with TRBJ2-3; 12 positions match TRBD2. Germline CDR1 is SGHNT and CDR2 is YENEEA. There are 18 residues in the CDR3. Unmatched junction bases numbered 7, after V lost 0 bases and J lost 3 bases. The CDR3: CASSLDSTSGRPTDTQYF. The CDR3 DNA reads TGTGCCAGCAGCTTAGATTCAACTAGCGGGAGGCCTACAGATACGCAGTATTTT.

Worth noting for this clone: The CDR3 does not close with the conserved phenylalanine or tryptophan, likely indicating a read error. It is unclear where the CDR3 begins or ends on the DNA, so no DNA is shown, and the CDR3 is as TCRdb lists it. This rearrangement joins TRBV25-1 to TRBJ1-1; TRBD1, the table's D call, lacks a check against the DNA. Termini included, the CDR3 measures 8 amino acids. CDR1 is MGHDK, CDR2 SYGVNS, per germline. CDR3 amino acids: CASSKSTK.

The chain joins TRBV5-1 to TRBJ1-2; 8 nucleotides line up with TRBD1. Trimming removed 3 bases from V and 4 bases from J; junction bases left unmatched: 5. CDR3 size: 14 residues. Germline V lookup: CDR1 SGHRS, CDR2 YFSETQ. As DNA, the CDR3 is TGCGCCAGCAGCTCCGCCGGGACAGGCTATGGCTACACCTTC. Its protein product is CASSSAGTGYGYTF.

V usage is TRBV7-9 and J usage is TRBJ2-7; 7 bases are a match to TRBD2. CDR3 length equals 18 residues. Germline trimming cut 0 bases from V and 5 bases from J; bases unmatched to any gene: 16. Germline V gene sequence: CDR1 SEHNR, CDR2 FQNEAQ (reference sequence). CDR3 sequence reads: CASSLADKRASGNHEQYF. The CDR3 nucleotides are TGTGCCAGCAGCTTAGCCGATAAGAGGGCTAGCGGCAATCACGAGCAGTACTTC.

Remarks on this clone: This sample also contains other DNA sequences that code for the same CDR3. In DNA, the CDR3 is TGTGCCACCAGCAGAGACAGGGGTCCCGGAAACACCATATATTTT. Residues: CATSRDRGPGNTIYF. V is TRBV15 and J is TRBJ1-3; TRBD1 might be the D (6 bases). Looked up from germline, CDR1 is LNHNV and CDR2 is YYDKDF (reference sequence). This CDR3 has 15 amino acids. V was trimmed by 0 bases and J by 4 bases, leaving 10 bases between them.

The chain is built from TRBV7-9 and TRBJ2-3; 8 bases are a match to TRBD2. Germline CDR1 and CDR2: SEHNR and FQNEAQ (reference sequence). The length of the CDR3 is 14 residues. J gave up 7 bases and V 4 bases, and 7 bases lay outside the gene matches. The CDR3 reads CASSSRQRENTQYF. DNA for the CDR3: TGTGCCAGCAGCTCCCGACAGCGGGAGAATACGCAGTATTTT. The full variable domain, rest sourced from reference TRBV7-9 and TRBJ2-3, is DTGVSQNPRHKITKRGQNVTFRCDPISEHNRLYWYRQTLGQGPEFLTYFQNEAQLEKSRLLSDRFSAERPKGSFSTLEIQRTEQGDSAMYLCASSSRQRENTQYFGPGTRLTVL.